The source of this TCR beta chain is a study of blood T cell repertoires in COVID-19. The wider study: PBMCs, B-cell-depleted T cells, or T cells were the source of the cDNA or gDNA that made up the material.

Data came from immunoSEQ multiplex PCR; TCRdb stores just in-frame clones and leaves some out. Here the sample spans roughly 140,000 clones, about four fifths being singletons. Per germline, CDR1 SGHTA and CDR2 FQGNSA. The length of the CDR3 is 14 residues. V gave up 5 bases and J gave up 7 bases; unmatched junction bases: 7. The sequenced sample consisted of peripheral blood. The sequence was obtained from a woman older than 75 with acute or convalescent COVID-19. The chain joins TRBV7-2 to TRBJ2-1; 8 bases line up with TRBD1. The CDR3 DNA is TGTGCCAGCAGCCTTACGGACAGGGTGAATGAGCAGTTCTTC. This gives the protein CASSLTDRVNEQFF.